This entry is about one TCR beta chain. Its antigen is as yet unknown. Germline loops: CDR1 SNHLY, CDR2 FYNNEI. The CDR3 extends over 15 amino acids. This specimen belongs to a study of T cells expressing NK-cell markers. Across the whole study: Seven HCMV-seropositive donors and one seronegative donor made up the eight sequenced donors. Study-level findings and limits: For six donors, the dominant NKG2C+ clonotypes made up 1.0-7.0% of their CD8+ T cells. It was still unclear whether expanded NKG2C+ T cell clones were HCMV specific.

TCRdb reprocessed the 5' RACE reads, keeping one entry per CDR3 protein, no DNA. The sample is made up of about 390,000 distinct CDR3 sequences, and the top ten hold approximately 12% of it. V usage is TRBV2 and J usage is TRBJ1-3. The specimen sequenced was blood T cells: a sorted CD56 or NKG2C T cell subset, CD4+ or CD8+ T cells, or bulk PBMC T cells (not recorded which). This TCR was recovered from a woman in her 50s in good health. The CDR3 loop is CASSIDSRSGNTIYF.